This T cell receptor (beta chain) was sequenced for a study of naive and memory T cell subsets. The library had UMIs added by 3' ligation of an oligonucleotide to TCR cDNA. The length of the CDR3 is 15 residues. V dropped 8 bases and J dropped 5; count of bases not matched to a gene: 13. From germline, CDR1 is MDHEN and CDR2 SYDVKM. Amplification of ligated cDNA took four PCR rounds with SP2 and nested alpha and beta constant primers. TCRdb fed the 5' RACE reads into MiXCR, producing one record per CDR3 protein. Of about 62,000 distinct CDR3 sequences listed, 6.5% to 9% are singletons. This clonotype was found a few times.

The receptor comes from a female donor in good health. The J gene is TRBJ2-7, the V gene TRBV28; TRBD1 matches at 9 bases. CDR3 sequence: CASEGSGQGMNEQYF. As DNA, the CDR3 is TGTGCCAGCGAGGGGTCGGGACAGGGTATGAACGAGCAGTACTTC.